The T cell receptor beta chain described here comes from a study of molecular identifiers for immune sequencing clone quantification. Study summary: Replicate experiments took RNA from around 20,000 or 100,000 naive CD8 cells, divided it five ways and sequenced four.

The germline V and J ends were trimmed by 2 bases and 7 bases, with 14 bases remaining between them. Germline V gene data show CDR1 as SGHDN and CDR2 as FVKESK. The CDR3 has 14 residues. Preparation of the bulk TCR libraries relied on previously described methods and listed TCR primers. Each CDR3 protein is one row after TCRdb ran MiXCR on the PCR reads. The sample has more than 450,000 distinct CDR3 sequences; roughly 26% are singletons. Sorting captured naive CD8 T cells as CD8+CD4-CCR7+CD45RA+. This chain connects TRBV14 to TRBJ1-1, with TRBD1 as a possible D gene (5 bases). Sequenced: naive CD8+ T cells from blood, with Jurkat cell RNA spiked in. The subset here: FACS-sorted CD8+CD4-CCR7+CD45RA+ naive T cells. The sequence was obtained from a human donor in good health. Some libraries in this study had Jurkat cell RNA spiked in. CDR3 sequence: CASSQTRDFLEAFF. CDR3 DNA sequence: TGTGCCAGCAGCCAAACTAGGGACTTCCTTGAAGCTTTCTTT.